These T cell receptor beta chains were read from a single sample in a study of T cells after yellow fever vaccination. TCRdb ran MiXCR on the 5' RACE reads and lists one entry per CDR3 protein. The data contain 100,000 to 150,000 distinct CDR3 sequences, 12% to 15% of them singletons. This specimen was CD8+ T cells sorted from PBMCs, taken 5 days after the yellow fever booster vaccination. The receptors here all came from a young man who received the YFV17D yellow fever vaccine. The conserved cysteine and the conserved F or W are not part of the CDR3 here. Clone size appears in some rows only: once, few, many, or a class for an expanded clone.

clone_size cdr3_length v_call cdr3_aa
few 11 TRBV29-1 SVEEGRTDTQY
NA 13 TRBV6-5 ASSLRGGGQETQY
NA 14 TRBV10-3 AISESPGGANEKLF
few 14 TRBV7-2 ASSLKGRGVLMTQY
NA 11 TRBV27 ASSFQMNTEAF
few 12 TRBV7-9 ASSLQGGEDTQY
many 17 TRBV6-2/TRBV6-3 ASSPRLAGFTSGANVLT
NA 14 TRBV4-3 ASSQDLQARYTEAF
few 15 TRBV7-8 ASSLYQGPSSGNTIY
few 15 TRBV4-1 ASSQGWGTGGSGELF
few 14 TRBV4-2 ASSQEGSGGSYEQY
NA 13 TRBV20-1 SAAPGLLGVVEQF
few 14 TRBV4-1 ASSQASGAWGNTIY
few 12 TRBV30 AWSEGSGANVLT
NA 12 TRBV30 AWSLTGGAEKLF
NA 14 TRBV21-1 ASPIRDGQGSYEQY
NA 13 TRBV2 ASNPRGSGAYEQY
many 13 TRBV4-1 ASSHQDSPYYGYT
few 14 TRBV27 ASSFFGGVGNSPLH
NA 15 TRBV7-9 ASSLDRGHNLNTEAF
few 10 TRBV11-2 ASRHQANEQF
many 12 TRBV2 ASSPRDSPYEQY
NA 12 TRBV7-9 ASSWTGSEETQY
few 13 TRBV7-8 ASTVGTAENNEQF
few 12 TRBV5-1 ASSAGTGSTEAF
NA 16 TRBV4-3 ASSHEIPGQGRGSTQY
few 13 TRBV4-3 ASSQGWTVSYEQY
few 14 TRBV10-3 AISEPGTSGSYEQY
few 13 TRBV7-3 ASSPKTGGYNEQF
NA 13 TRBV4-1 ASSQDPQLNTEAF
NA 12 TRBV6-6 ASRDRGGNQPQH
NA 13 TRBV19 ASSIAPDYTGELF
NA 13 TRBV7-8 ASSRRDRVQETQY
few 9 TRBV19 ASLANYGYT
NA 14 TRBV11-2 ASSLVVTKNTGELF
few 11 TRBV12-3/TRBV12-4 ASRTGDEHLAF
NA 10 TRBV6-2/TRBV6-3 ASSYESGELF
NA 13 TRBV11-2 ASSHRALTLNEQF
NA 13 TRBV20-1 SAQGARSSYNEQF
few 10 TRBV7-9 ASSLRGSEQY
NA 14 TRBV15 ATSRGLVGSYNEQF
few 10 TRBV29-1 SLSGVGYEQF
NA 13 TRBV4-2 ASSQDNGPYYGYT
NA 11 TRBV7-9 ASSYEGDETQY
many 13 TRBV4-3 ASSQEGGSTDTQY
NA 11 TRBV12-3/TRBV12-4 ASSSTEAGIQY
few 13 TRBV4-1 ASSLQGQGAYEQY
NA 10 TRBV9 ASSVVRDGYT
NA 14 TRBV7-9 ASRSKGTASYNEQF
NA 12 TRBV12-3/TRBV12-4 ASSLGQGDTEAF
few 11 TRBV6-5 ASSPLGGAEQY
few 10 TRBV29-1 SAGQGEHTIY
NA 13 TRBV7-9 ASSLNLGDTGELF
NA 13 TRBV3-1 ASSPTGTGSYEQY